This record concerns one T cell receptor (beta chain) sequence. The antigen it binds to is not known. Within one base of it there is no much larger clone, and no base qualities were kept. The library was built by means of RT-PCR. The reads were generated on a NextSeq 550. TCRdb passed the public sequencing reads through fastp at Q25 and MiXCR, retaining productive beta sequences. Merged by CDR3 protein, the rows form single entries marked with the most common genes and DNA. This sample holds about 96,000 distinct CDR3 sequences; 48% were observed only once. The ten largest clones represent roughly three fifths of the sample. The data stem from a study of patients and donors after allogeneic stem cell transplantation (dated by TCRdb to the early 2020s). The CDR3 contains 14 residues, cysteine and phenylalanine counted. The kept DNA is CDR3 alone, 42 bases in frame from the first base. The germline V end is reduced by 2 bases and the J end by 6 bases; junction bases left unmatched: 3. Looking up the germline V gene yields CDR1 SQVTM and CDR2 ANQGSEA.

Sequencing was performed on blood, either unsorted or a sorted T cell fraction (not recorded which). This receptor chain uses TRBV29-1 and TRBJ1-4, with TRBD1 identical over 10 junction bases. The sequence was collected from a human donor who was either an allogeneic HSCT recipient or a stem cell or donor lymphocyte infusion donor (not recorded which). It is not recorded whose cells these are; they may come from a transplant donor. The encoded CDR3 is CSVESDRGDEKLFF. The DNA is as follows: TGCAGCGTTGAATCGGACAGGGGGGATGAAAAACTGTTTTTT.